This entry lists 8 T cell receptor beta chains sequenced from one sample in a study of cytomegalovirus exposure and HLA in healthy donors. The PCR contained 60 Vbeta and 13 Jbeta primers. Repertoires were generated with immunoSEQ multiplex PCR, while TCRdb's copy carries only in-frame clones and drops some. The repertoire holds approximately 210,000 clones, with about 80% as singletons. Sequenced sample: PBMCs. The receptors stem from a woman aged 45-60 years in good health and CMV-seropositive.

The rearrangement joins TRBV4-1 to TRBJ2-5, with TRBD1 matching 9 bases. This CDR3 is 14 amino acids long. V lost 4 bases and J lost 11; bases outside the gene matches: 11. Germline CDR1 MGHRA, CDR2 YSYEKL. Here the CDR3 DNA reads TGCGCCAGCAGCCCAGCCTCCGGACAGGGGAAGCAGTACTTC. Translating it yields CASSPASGQGKQYF.

The chain couples TRBV18 to TRBJ2-7, with 7 positions matching TRBD1. The CDR3 covers 14 residues. Germline assignment: CDR1 KGHSH and CDR2 LQKENI. Germline trimming cut 6 bases from V and 1 base from J; bases unmatched to any gene: 6. Here the CDR3 reads CASSLYRGSYEQYF. The CDR3 DNA reads TGTGCCAGCTCGCTTTACAGGGGATCCTACGAGCAGTACTTC.

The chain carries TRBV5-1 and TRBJ2-5; the match to TRBD1 covers 7 bases. With V trimmed by 2 bases and J by 2 bases, 3 bases remained unmatched. The germline CDR1 and CDR2 sequences are SGHRS and YFSETQ. The CDR3 runs to 14 residues. The CDR3 loop is CASSFQDRQETQYF. The CDR3 coding sequence is TGCGCCAGCAGCTTCCAGGACAGGCAAGAGACCCAGTACTTC.

The chain is built from TRBV6-5 and TRBJ1-4; 10 positions agree with TRBD1. The CDR3 totals 15 residues. Germline trimming cut 7 bases from V and 8 bases from J; bases unmatched to any gene: 10. From germline, CDR1 is MNHEY and CDR2 SVGAGI. CDR3: CASKVTGQGFEKLFF. As DNA, the CDR3 is TGTGCCAGCAAAGTGACGGGACAGGGGTTCGAAAAACTGTTTTTT.

The chain joins TRBV9 to TRBJ1-1; a weak D match, TRBD1 (5 bases). Per germline, CDR1 SGDLS and CDR2 YYNGEE. The V gene lost 4 bases and the J gene lost 3 bases, with 16 bases spanning the gap. The length of the CDR3 is 15 residues. Here the CDR3 reads CASSLLTGGDTEAFF. CDR3 DNA: TGTGCCAGCAGCCTACTCACAGGAGGGGACACTGAAGCTTTCTTT.

J is TRBJ1-2 and V is TRBV13, with 8 positions matching TRBD1. J was trimmed by 11 bases and V by 5 bases; bases with no gene match: 7. In germline, CDR1 is PRHDT, CDR2 FYEKMQ (reference sequence). The CDR3 is 12 amino acids. DNA for the CDR3: TGTGCCAGCAGCCCGACAGGGGTCGGTTACACCTTC. This translates into CASSPTGVGYTF.

The chain links TRBV5-8 to TRBJ1-5; D is possibly TRBD1 (6 bases). With 4 bases removed from V and 0 bases from J, the gap between germline ends came to 11 bases. Germline lookup yields CDR1 SGHTS and CDR2 YDEGEE. The CDR3 is 15 residues long. In DNA, the CDR3 is TGTGCCAGCAGCAGGGGACAACTTAGCAATCAGCCCCAGCATTTT. This gives the protein CASSRGQLSNQPQHF.

The chain uses TRBV19 and TRBJ1-2; the match to TRBD1 covers 7 bases. V lost 3 bases and J lost 4; bases outside the gene matches: 14. The CDR3 contains 17 residues. Germline V gene lookup returns CDR1 LNHDA and CDR2 SQIVND (reference sequence). CDR3 nucleotide sequence: TGTGCCAGTAGTATCACGGGACAGAGCCCTAGACGCTATGGCTACACCTTC. This codes for CASSITGQSPRRYGYTF.